This T cell receptor (beta chain) was captured in a study of regulatory T cells in long-lasting Graves disease. iRepertoire HTBI primers and Arm-PCR of CDR3 regions built TCR beta libraries. TCRdb independently ran MiXCR on the multiplex PCR reads; one entry per CDR3 protein. The data hold about 530,000 distinct CDR3 sequences, with 16% observed a single time. Trimming took off 3 bases at V and 12 bases at J, with 10 bases between the two ends. The CDR3 is 10 amino acids. CDR1 is SQVTM and CDR2 is ANQGSEA in the germline V gene. This clonotype was observed many times. This sample's time point: newly diagnosed GD, antithyroid drugs for less than 3 months. The TCR library used RNA extracted from PBMCs. In addition, the sample was reused for a study of T cells in Graves' hyperthyroidism and ophthalmopathy. That source notes: Hyperthyroidism was newly diagnosed in patients aged 18 to 65 (duration under 2 months). Used for diagnoses were clinical symptoms, serum thyroxine and TRAb, thyroid ultrasound and orbital computed tomography.

This TCR came from a woman aged 40-60 years with Graves disease. The sample consisted of peripheral blood mononuclear cells (PBMCs), taken at new diagnosis, from a patient treated with antithyroid drugs. This sequence joins TRBV29-1 and TRBJ2-3; D remains unclear. The CDR3, as DNA: TGCAGCGTTGAGAGAGAAAGACAGTATTTT. It encodes CSVERERQYF.